These T cell receptor beta chains were read from a single sample in a study of OX40 agonist ivuxolimab in advanced cancers. Data came from immunoSEQ multiplex PCR; TCRdb stores just in-frame clones and leaves some out. The sample consists of 66,000 or so clones, approximately 90% of them appearing once. Here the sequenced sample was CD4+ or CD8+ T cells sorted from blood, taken in a trial of the OX40 agonist ivuxolimab. These receptors were obtained from an adult with an advanced solid tumor such as melanoma, head and neck, liver or kidney cancer. Each CDR3 is given with its conserved first and last residue. The order of the fields is clone size, J gene, V gene, D gene, CDR3 protein, CDR3 DNA. D genes are given only for firm matches. The listing skips clone size in some rows; elsewhere it reads once, few, many or a size class.

clone size: NA; J gene: TRBJ1-6; V gene: TRBV2; D gene: NA; CDR3 protein: CASSDRGASPLHF; CDR3 DNA: TGTGCCAGCAGTGACAGGGGCGCTTCACCCCTCCACTTT
clone size: NA; J gene: TRBJ2-1; V gene: TRBV11-2; D gene: NA; CDR3 protein: CASSLEVGLANEQFF; CDR3 DNA: TGTGCCAGCAGCTTAGAGGTTGGACTCGCCAATGAGCAGTTCTTC
clone size: NA; J gene: TRBJ1-1; V gene: TRBV30; D gene: NA; CDR3 protein: CAWTRAVNTEAFF; CDR3 DNA: TGTGCCTGGACCAGGGCGGTTAACACTGAAGCTTTCTTT
clone size: once; J gene: TRBJ2-3; V gene: TRBV6-6; D gene: NA; CDR3 protein: CASSSRDGTDTQYF; CDR3 DNA: TGTGCCAGCAGTTCCCGAGACGGGACAGATACGCAGTATTTT
clone size: NA; J gene: TRBJ2-5; V gene: TRBV9; D gene: NA; CDR3 protein: CASSAPRGGVQETQYF; CDR3 DNA: TGTGCCAGCAGCGCTCCCAGGGGTGGGGTCCAAGAGACCCAGTACTTC
clone size: NA; J gene: TRBJ2-7; V gene: TRBV13; D gene: NA; CDR3 protein: CASSLRDTAEQYF; CDR3 DNA: TGTGCCAGCAGCTTACGGGATACCGCCGAGCAGTACTTC
clone size: NA; J gene: TRBJ1-1; V gene: TRBV30; D gene: NA; CDR3 protein: CAWDSVRGGYTEAFF; CDR3 DNA: TGTGCCTGGGATTCTGTTAGGGGTGGATACACTGAAGCTTTCTTT
clone size: NA; J gene: TRBJ1-3; V gene: TRBV11-3; D gene: NA; CDR3 protein: CASSLRPSNFWAVGNTIYF; CDR3 DNA: TGTGCCAGCAGTCTTCGTCCCTCTAATTTTTGGGCCGTGGGAAACACCATATATTTT
clone size: NA; J gene: TRBJ2-1; V gene: TRBV27; D gene: NA; CDR3 protein: CASSYRGDEQFF; CDR3 DNA: TGTGCCAGCAGTTACCGGGGCGATGAGCAGTTCTTC
clone size: NA; J gene: TRBJ2-3; V gene: TRBV4-3; D gene: NA; CDR3 protein: CASSQVRGENTQYF; CDR3 DNA: TGCGCCAGCAGCCAAGTAAGGGGAGAGAATACGCAGTATTTT
clone size: NA; J gene: TRBJ1-2; V gene: TRBV28; D gene: NA; CDR3 protein: CASSLAEDYGYTF; CDR3 DNA: TGTGCCAGCAGTTTAGCAGAGGACTATGGCTACACCTTC
clone size: NA; J gene: TRBJ2-7; V gene: TRBV6-6; D gene: TRBD1; CDR3 protein: CASSFPGQEVPYEQYF; CDR3 DNA: TGTGCCAGCAGTTTCCCCGGACAGGAAGTCCCCTACGAGCAGTACTTC
clone size: NA; J gene: TRBJ1-5; V gene: TRBV16; D gene: TRBD1; CDR3 protein: CASSQQGQLNQPQHF; CDR3 DNA: TGTGCCAGCAGCCAACAGGGACAGCTGAATCAGCCCCAGCATTTT
clone size: once; J gene: TRBJ2-7; V gene: TRBV4-2; D gene: NA; CDR3 protein: CASSHQGGGTYPYEQYF; CDR3 DNA: TGTGCCAGCAGCCACCAAGGAGGAGGCACGTACCCCTACGAGCAGTACTTC
clone size: NA; J gene: TRBJ1-6; V gene: TRBV7-8; D gene: NA; CDR3 protein: CASSLGGLWNSPLHF; CDR3 DNA: TGTGCCAGCAGCTTAGGAGGGCTTTGGAATTCACCCCTCCACTTT
clone size: NA; J gene: TRBJ2-5; V gene: TRBV29-1; D gene: NA; CDR3 protein: CSVEDGETQYF; CDR3 DNA: TGCAGCGTTGAAGACGGGGAGACCCAGTACTTC
clone size: few; J gene: TRBJ2-3; V gene: TRBV11-2; D gene: NA; CDR3 protein: CASSLATDTQYF; CDR3 DNA: TGTGCCAGCAGCTTAGCCACAGATACGCAGTATTTT
clone size: NA; J gene: TRBJ1-6; V gene: TRBV6-1; D gene: NA; CDR3 protein: CATSRSYNSPLHF; CDR3 DNA: TGTGCCACCTCGCGGTCCTATAATTCACCCCTCCACTTT
clone size: NA; J gene: TRBJ1-1; V gene: TRBV20-1; D gene: NA; CDR3 protein: CSASSSGRAFF; CDR3 DNA: TGCAGTGCTAGCTCATCGGGGCGAGCTTTCTTT
clone size: NA; J gene: TRBJ1-5; V gene: TRBV27; D gene: NA; CDR3 protein: CASGETPYSNQPQHF; CDR3 DNA: TGTGCCAGTGGGGAGACCCCTTATAGCAATCAGCCCCAGCATTTT
clone size: NA; J gene: TRBJ1-2; V gene: TRBV28; D gene: NA; CDR3 protein: CASSLPHGFSGYTF; CDR3 DNA: TGTGCCAGCAGCCTCCCCCATGGGTTTTCTGGCTACACCTTC
clone size: NA; J gene: TRBJ2-6; V gene: TRBV9; D gene: NA; CDR3 protein: CASICSTQQSRANVLTF; CDR3 DNA: TGTGCCAGCATTTGCAGTACTCAACAAAGTCGGGCCAACGTCCTGACTTTC
clone size: NA; J gene: TRBJ2-3; V gene: TRBV7-3; D gene: NA; CDR3 protein: CASSPSATDTQYF; CDR3 DNA: TGTGCCAGCAGCCCCTCCGCCACAGATACGCAGTATTTT
clone size: NA; J gene: TRBJ2-1; V gene: TRBV6-6; D gene: NA; CDR3 protein: CASRPPSVYNEQFF; CDR3 DNA: TGTGCCAGCCGACCACCTAGCGTGTACAATGAGCAGTTCTTC
clone size: once; J gene: TRBJ1-4; V gene: TRBV7-9; D gene: TRBD1; CDR3 protein: CASSPQGVHEKLFF; CDR3 DNA: TGTGCCAGCAGCCCACAGGGGGTGCACGAAAAACTGTTTTTT
clone size: few; J gene: TRBJ2-4; V gene: TRBV7-2; D gene: NA; CDR3 protein: CASSLVRGKLAKNIQYF; CDR3 DNA: TGTGCCAGCAGCTTAGTCCGGGGGAAACTAGCCAAAAACATTCAGTACTTC
clone size: NA; J gene: TRBJ2-3; V gene: TRBV10-3; D gene: NA; CDR3 protein: CAISESIQVDTQYF; CDR3 DNA: TGTGCCATCAGTGAGTCGATCCAAGTGGATACGCAGTATTTT
clone size: NA; J gene: TRBJ1-2; V gene: TRBV5-4; D gene: TRBD1; CDR3 protein: CASSLGDSSFVTF; CDR3 DNA: TGTGCCAGCAGCCTGGGGGACAGTAGTTTTGTCACCTTC
clone size: NA; J gene: TRBJ1-4; V gene: TRBV6-5; D gene: NA; CDR3 protein: CASSYMGLATNEKLFF; CDR3 DNA: TGTGCCAGCAGTTACATGGGGCTTGCAACTAATGAAAAACTGTTTTTT
clone size: NA; J gene: TRBJ1-1; V gene: TRBV11-3; D gene: NA; CDR3 protein: CASSLTAGTEAFF; CDR3 DNA: TGTGCCAGCAGCCTCACCGCGGGAACTGAAGCTTTCTTT
clone size: NA; J gene: TRBJ2-5; V gene: TRBV14; D gene: NA; CDR3 protein: CASSQGDQETQYF; CDR3 DNA: TGTGCCAGCAGCCAAGGGGACCAAGAGACCCAGTACTTC
clone size: once; J gene: TRBJ1-4; V gene: TRBV4-1; D gene: NA; CDR3 protein: CASSPGIREKLFF; CDR3 DNA: TGCGCCAGCAGTCCCGGGATCAGGGAAAAACTGTTTTTT
clone size: NA; J gene: TRBJ1-2; V gene: TRBV30; D gene: NA; CDR3 protein: CACERGLLGYGYTF; CDR3 DNA: TGTGCCTGCGAACGGGGCCTATTGGGCTATGGCTACACCTTC
clone size: many; J gene: TRBJ2-7; V gene: TRBV5-4; D gene: NA; CDR3 protein: CASSDSYEQYF; CDR3 DNA: TGTGCCAGCAGCGACTCCTACGAGCAGTACTTC
clone size: NA; J gene: TRBJ2-5; V gene: TRBV30; D gene: TRBD1; CDR3 protein: CAWEGQFQETQYF; CDR3 DNA: TGTGCCTGGGAGGGACAGTTCCAAGAGACCCAGTACTTC
clone size: NA; J gene: TRBJ2-1; V gene: TRBV5-6; D gene: TRBD2; CDR3 protein: CASSFTSVSYYNEQFF; CDR3 DNA: TGTGCCAGCAGCTTTACTAGCGTGTCCTACTACAATGAGCAGTTCTTC
clone size: NA; J gene: TRBJ1-3; V gene: TRBV6-1; D gene: NA; CDR3 protein: CASTIGNTIYF; CDR3 DNA: TGTGCCAGCACAATTGGAAACACCATATATTTT
clone size: NA; J gene: TRBJ2-1; V gene: TRBV28; D gene: NA; CDR3 protein: CASSLRGGNEQFF; CDR3 DNA: TGTGCCAGCAGTTTACGGGGCGGCAATGAGCAGTTCTTC
clone size: NA; J gene: TRBJ2-1; V gene: TRBV6-4; D gene: TRBD1; CDR3 protein: CASSDWDRGRGEQFF; CDR3 DNA: TGTGCCAGCAGTGATTGGGACAGGGGGCGCGGTGAGCAGTTCTTC
clone size: NA; J gene: TRBJ2-7; V gene: TRBV10-3; D gene: NA; CDR3 protein: CAISDGMNEQYF; CDR3 DNA: TGTGCCATCAGTGATGGGATGAACGAGCAGTACTTC
clone size: NA; J gene: TRBJ1-1; V gene: TRBV30; D gene: NA; CDR3 protein: CAWSVSYQFGQHTEAFF; CDR3 DNA: TGTGCCTGGAGTGTAAGTTACCAATTCGGACAGCACACTGAAGCTTTCTTT